The 20 T cell receptor beta chains below come from one sample, sequenced in a study of patients and donors after allogeneic stem cell transplantation. In TCRdb, the RT-PCR reads were re-called with MiXCR into one record per CDR3 protein. The sample has about 110,000 distinct CDR3 sequences; 35% are singletons. The sample comprised blood, either unsorted or a sorted T cell fraction (not recorded which). Receptors were obtained from a human donor who was either an allogeneic HSCT recipient or a stem cell or donor lymphocyte infusion donor (not recorded which). It is not recorded whose cells these are; they may come from a transplant donor.

This clonotype has just a few counts. The J gene is TRBJ1-2, the V gene TRBV6-5, with D unclear. This CDR3 has 13 amino acids. Trimming left V 2 bases short and J 4 bases short, with 8 bases between. CDR1 is MNHEY and CDR2 is SVGAGI in the germline V gene. The CDR3: CASSYAGSYGYTF. In nucleotides, the CDR3 is TGTGCCAGCAGTTACGCGGGTTCCTATGGCTACACCTTC.

The J gene is TRBJ1-1, the V gene TRBV12-3 or TRBV12-4, with D possibly matching TRBD1 (5 bases). The V and J ends lost 6 bases and 0 bases respectively, with 11 bases between them. This CDR3 has 14 residues. The CDR3 DNA sequence: TGTGCCAGCAGCCAGGGACCCTTGAACACTGAAGCTTTCTTT. It translates to CASSQGPLNTEAFF.

The chain has TRBV15 and TRBJ1-5; TRBD1 aligns across 7 bases. This CDR3 is built from 17 residues. V gave up 1 base and J gave up 1 base; unmatched junction bases: 7. Per germline, CDR1 LNHNV and CDR2 YYDKDF (reference sequence). The CDR3 reads CATSRGRPGQSNQPQHF. The CDR3 nucleotides read TGTGCCACCAGCAGAGGCCGGCCGGGACAGAGCAATCAGCCCCAGCATTTT. The complete variable domain, with remaining parts taken from reference TRBV15 and TRBJ1-5, reads DAMVIQNPRYQVTQFGKPVTLSCSQTLNHNVMYWYQQKSSQAPKLLFHYYDKDFNNEADTPDNFQSRRPNTSFCFLDIRSPGLGDTAMYLCATSRGRPGQSNQPQHFGDGTRLSIL.

V usage is TRBV6-6 and J usage is TRBJ2-2, with D hard to call. V shed 2 bases and J shed 1 base, with 8 bases lying between them. The CDR3 extends over 15 amino acids. Germline V gene lookup returns CDR1 MNHNY and CDR2 SVGAGI (reference sequence). The CDR3 DNA reads TGTGCCAGCAGTTACGCCCTGGTGAACACCGGGGAGCTGTTTTTT. Translating gives CASSYALVNTGELFF.

This rearrangement joins TRBV29-1 to TRBJ2-7; no clear D. V shed 4 bases and J shed 0 bases, with 10 bases lying between them. There are 13 residues in the CDR3. Per germline, CDR1 SQVTM and CDR2 ANQGSEA. The CDR3 DNA follows: TGCAGCGTTGGGTCCGCTAGCTCCTACGAGCAGTACTTC. Its protein is CSVGSASSYEQYF.

The V call is TRBV27, the J call TRBJ2-1; 10 bases map to TRBD2. CDR3 length: 17 residues. Germline lookup yields CDR1 MNHEY and CDR2 SMNVEV (reference sequence). V was clipped by 1 base and J by 9 bases; unmatched bases: 12. CDR3 region: CASSLFFEREGLGEQFF. The CDR3 region has the DNA TGTGCCAGCAGTTTATTCTTCGAGCGGGAGGGCCTAGGTGAGCAGTTCTTC.

This clonotype has just a few counts. The rearrangement joins TRBV12-3 or TRBV12-4 to TRBJ1-4; D gene unclear. Trimming took off 3 bases at V and 11 bases at J, with 10 bases between the two ends. The CDR3 loop spans 12 amino acids. The CDR3 region is CASSFSAGKLFF. The CDR3 region has the DNA TGTGCCAGCAGTTTTAGTGCGGGGAAACTGTTTTTT.

This clonotype appeared a few times. This chain joins TRBV27 and TRBJ1-6; D unresolved. From germline, CDR1 is MNHEY and CDR2 SMNVEV (reference sequence). The CDR3 runs to 14 residues. The germline V and J ends were trimmed by 7 bases and 1 base, with 8 bases remaining between them. CDR3 residues: CASKEESYNSPLHF. CDR3 nucleotides: TGTGCCAGCAAGGAAGAATCCTATAATTCACCCCTCCACTTT.

The chain is built from TRBV6-2 or TRBV6-3 and TRBJ1-5; D ambiguous. Trimming stripped 6 bases from V and 3 bases from J, with 12 bases between. There are 14 residues in the CDR3. CDR1 and CDR2 from the germline V gene are MNHEY and SVGEGT. The CDR3 region has the DNA TGTGCCAGCAGCCAACCCCGGTCCAATCAGCCCCAGCATTTT. Its protein product is CASSQPRSNQPQHF.

This clonotype was seen only a few times. This chain connects TRBV10-2 to TRBJ1-1; D is unresolved. The germline V and J ends were trimmed by 4 bases and 4 bases, with 10 bases remaining between them. The CDR3 runs to 13 residues. CDR1 and CDR2 (germline): WSHSY, SAAADI. In DNA, the CDR3 is TGCGCCAGCAGTGTAACTCTGACCACTGAAGCTTTCTTT. This gives the protein CASSVTLTTEAFF.

This clonotype was observed once. V gene TRBV7-7 combines with J gene TRBJ2-1; no reliable D call. Trimming pared 6 bases from V and 5 bases from J, leaving 17 bases between. Germline CDR1 reads SSHAT; CDR2 reads FNYEAQ (reference sequence). This CDR3 is 15 amino acids long. The CDR3 sequence is CASSLDPGEHNEQFF. DNA of the CDR3: TGTGCCAGCAGTCTAGACCCCGGAGAACACAATGAGCAGTTCTTC.

This clonotype was detected a few times. The chain has TRBV28 and TRBJ2-7; D is unclear. Germline loops: CDR1 MDHEN, CDR2 SYDVKM. The CDR3 totals 14 residues. Trimming cost V 3 bases and J 0 bases, with 9 bases left between them. The CDR3 nucleotides read TGTGCCAGCAGTTTTCTCGGGTCCTCCTACGAGCAGTACTTC. It encodes CASSFLGSSYEQYF.

The rearrangement links TRBV6-2 or TRBV6-3 to TRBJ2-5; tentative D call: TRBD2 (6 bases). CDR1 and CDR2 from the germline V gene are MNHEY and SVGEGT. Trimming pared 0 bases from V and 1 base from J, leaving 9 bases between. This CDR3 is 15 amino acids long. CDR3 residues: CASSYSWDFQETQYF. In DNA, the CDR3 is TGTGCCAGCAGTTACTCGTGGGACTTCCAAGAGACCCAGTACTTC.

This clonotype turned up a few times. CDR3 sequence reads: CASRRFFTEAFF. CDR3 coding DNA: TGTGCCAGCAGGCGATTTTTTACTGAAGCTTTCTTT. The genes are TRBV28 and TRBJ1-1; no reliable D call. Trimming stripped 6 bases from V and 5 bases from J, with 10 bases between. The CDR3 sequence is 12 residues long. Per the germline V gene, CDR1 is MDHEN and CDR2 is SYDVKM.

This clonotype was detected only a few times. The chain has TRBV20-1 and TRBJ2-1; D remains ambiguous. V was clipped by 0 bases and J by 10 bases, with 13 bases between them. The CDR3 has 13 residues. Per germline, CDR1 DFQATT and CDR2 SNEGSKA (reference sequence). CDR3 sequence (DNA): TGCAGTGCTAGAGATCTTAGGATAGGGGAGCAGTTCTTC. Its translation is CSARDLRIGEQFF.

This clonotype was seen only a few times. The chain couples TRBV20-1 to TRBJ2-7; no reliable D call. Per the germline V gene, CDR1 is DFQATT and CDR2 is SNEGSKA (reference sequence). The V end was cut by 6 bases, the J end by 0 bases, with 15 bases between. The CDR3 sequence is 14 residues long. The CDR3, as DNA: TGCAGTGCAACCCGAGGCCTCAGCTCCTACGAGCAGTACTTC. Its protein is CSATRGLSSYEQYF.

This chain links TRBV12-3 or TRBV12-4 with TRBJ2-1; D gene ambiguous. This CDR3 is 16 amino acids long. The V and J ends lost 5 bases and 2 bases respectively, with 16 bases between them. CDR3 coding DNA: TGTGCCAGCAGTCCAACCCGAAGAGAGGCCTACAATGAGCAGTTCTTC. Encoded protein: CASSPTRREAYNEQFF.

This chain links TRBV5-6 with TRBJ1-5; TRBD1 matches at 7 bases. The CDR3 extends over 14 amino acids. With 3 bases clipped from V and 1 base from J, the junction kept 1 base outside the gene matches. Germline V gene lookup returns CDR1 SGHDT and CDR2 YYEEEE. CDR3 amino acids: CASSSGQSNQPQHF. The CDR3 coding sequence is TGTGCCAGCAGCTCGGGACAGAGCAATCAGCCCCAGCATTTT. Full variable domain (outside the CDR3, taken from reference TRBV5-6 and TRBJ1-5): DAGVTQSPTHLIKTRGQQVTLRCSPKSGHDTVSWYQQALGQGPQFIFQYYEEEERQRGNFPDRFSGHQFPNYSSELNVNALLLGDSALYLCASSSGQSNQPQHFGDGTRLSIL.

The chain uses TRBV3-1 and TRBJ2-3, with D maybe TRBD2 (6 bases). Trimming cost V 0 bases and J 2 bases, with 9 bases left between them. There are 15 residues in the CDR3. Germline CDR1 LGHDT, CDR2 YNNKEL (reference sequence). Here the CDR3 reads CASSQDGGATDTQYF. CDR3 DNA sequence: TGTGCCAGCAGCCAAGATGGCGGGGCCACAGATACGCAGTATTTT.

The chain couples TRBV20-1 to TRBJ1-1, with D possibly being TRBD1 (6 bases). Per germline, CDR1 DFQATT and CDR2 SNEGSKA (reference sequence). The CDR3 covers 13 residues. V was trimmed by 3 bases and J by 7 bases, leaving 15 bases between them. CDR3 nucleotides: TGCAGTGCTAGTGATAGACAGGCGGGTGAAGCTTTCTTT. Translated, it gives CSASDRQAGEAFF.